This T cell receptor beta chain originates from a study of human T cells and chemical hapten exposure. Study as a whole: It was small differences in pooled library volume that mainly caused per-sample TCR yields to vary.

Time point indicated: healthy volunteer bleed at 2 weeks. It was unfractionated whole blood from which total RNA was extracted. Unique molecular identifiers were attached to individual cDNA molecules during library preparation. In the original analysis: TCRs per sample had a median of around 98,000 and ranged from about 23,224 to 700,000. TCRdb recomputed calls from the RACE reads with MiXCR, one row per CDR3 protein. Clone size and V and J calls follow TCRdb, not the original study. The sample holds some 120,000 distinct CDR3 sequences, approximately 9.1% seen once. Study results and limitations: Following DPC sensitization, TCRs present above 1 in 1000 frequency showed no change.

About this clonotype itself: Its antigen is not identified.

The CDR3 runs to 19 residues. Germline loops: CDR1 SGHTA, CDR2 FQGNSA. The trim removed 1 base at V and 2 bases at J, leaving 8 bases unmatched. The chain employs TRBV7-2 and TRBJ2-2; TRBD2 agrees at 12 bases. What was sequenced was whole blood. The TCR sequence derives from a male donor in good health. Some clones in this sample may be carry-over from other donors' samples. The CDR3 DNA sequence: TGTGCCAGCAGCTTAGATGGGCTAGCGGGGGGGTTTAACACCGGGGAGCTGTTTTTT. Translated: CASSLDGLAGGFNTGELFF.